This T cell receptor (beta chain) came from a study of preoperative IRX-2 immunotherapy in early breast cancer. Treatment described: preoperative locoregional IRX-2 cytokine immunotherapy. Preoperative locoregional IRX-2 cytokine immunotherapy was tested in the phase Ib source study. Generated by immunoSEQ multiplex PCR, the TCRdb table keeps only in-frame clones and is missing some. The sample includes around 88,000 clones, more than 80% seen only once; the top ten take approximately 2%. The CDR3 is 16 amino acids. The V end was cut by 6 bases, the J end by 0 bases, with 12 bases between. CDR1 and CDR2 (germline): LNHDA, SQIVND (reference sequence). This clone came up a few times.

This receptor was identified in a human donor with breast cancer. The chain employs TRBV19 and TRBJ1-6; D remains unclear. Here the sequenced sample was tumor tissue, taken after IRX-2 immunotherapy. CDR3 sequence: CASRSVSSSYNSPLHF. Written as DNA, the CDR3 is TGTGCCAGTAGGTCCGTTTCGAGCTCCTATAATTCACCCCTCCACTTT. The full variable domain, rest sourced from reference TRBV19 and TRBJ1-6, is DGGITQSPKYLFRKEGQNVTLSCEQNLNHDAMYWYRQDPGQGLRLIYYSQIVNDFQKGDIAEGYSVSREKKESFPLTVTSAQKNPTAFYLCASRSVSSSYNSPLHFGNGTRLTVT.